This TCR beta chain was sequenced for a study of cytomegalovirus exposure and HLA in healthy donors. The study ran its PCR with 60 Vbeta and 13 Jbeta primers. The data were produced by immunoSEQ multiplex PCR, yet TCRdb's version contains in-frame clones alone and is incomplete. The sample lists 200,000 to 250,000 clones, 65% to 85% occurring once. Turning to this clone: Its specificity is unknown.

General study findings and limits: Later analysis identified several of the most significant clusters that appeared linked to common viral pathogens. Excluded: some indistinguishable V segments such as TRBV6-2 and TRBV6-3.

The CDR3 covers 15 residues. The V gene lost 7 bases and the J gene lost 7 bases, with 23 bases spanning the gap. Germline CDR1 is MNHNS and CDR2 is SASEGT. The chain joins TRBV6-1 to TRBJ2-7, with D perhaps TRBD2 (5 bases). Material: PBMCs. The TCR originated in a man aged 50-60 years in good health and CMV-seronegative. The CDR3 is CASTPSGSLGKEQYF. In DNA form, the CDR3 reads TGTGCCAGCACGCCAAGCGGCTCCCTCGGGAAAGAGCAGTACTTC.